This TCR beta chain is drawn from a study of shared clonotypes between healthy human individuals. Sequencing used immunoSEQ multiplex PCR; TCRdb keeps in-frame clones, though not all of them. Here the sample spans 2,500,000 or so clones, 85% to 95% being singletons. Trimming removed 0 bases from V and 11 bases from J, with 13 bases in between. The CDR3 sequence is 13 residues long. Germline CDR1 SGDLS, CDR2 YYNGEE. The chain employs TRBV9 and TRBJ2-3; possible D gene TRBD2, 6 bases. Material: naive CD4+ T cells from PBMCs. Subset meaning: CD45RA+ positively selected. The receptor's source is a man younger than 35 in good health. Some clones in this sample may be carry-over from other donors' samples. The chain's CDR3 is CASSVGVWEEQYF. The CDR3 DNA reads as TGTGCCAGCAGCGTAGGGGTCTGGGAGGAGCAGTATTTT.